This TCR beta chain was sequenced in a study of cytomegalovirus exposure and HLA in healthy donors. This PCR relied on a set of 60 Vbeta primers and 13 Jbeta primers. Here immunoSEQ multiplex PCR was the method, and the copy in TCRdb shows in-frame clones only, minus some. This sample yields 100,000 to 150,000 clones, of which roughly 9.6% are seen a single time; approximately 7.5% belongs to the top ten. This clone was found a few times. CDR3 length equals 15 residues. The germline V gene has CDR1 SGHRS and CDR2 YFSETQ. Trimming removed 0 bases from V and 7 bases from J; junction bases left unmatched: 4.

The source material was PBMCs. The TCR was taken from a woman in her thirties or forties in good health and CMV-seropositive. The V gene is TRBV5-1, the J gene TRBJ2-1, with TRBD2 identical over 10 bases. The CDR3, as DNA: TGCGCCAGCAGCTTGGATACTAGCGGGGTGAATGAGCAGTTCTTC. Translating gives CASSLDTSGVNEQFF.